This TCR beta chain was documented in a study of identifying expanded T cells in peripheral blood. Germline CDR1 ENHRY, CDR2 SYGVKD. The CDR3 length is 12 residues. The germline V and J ends were trimmed by 8 bases and 1 base, with 5 bases remaining between them. The assay was immunoSEQ multiplex PCR, and TCRdb's table has in-frame clones only and misses some. The sample carries 70,000 to 100,000 clones, 88% recorded once. The TCR comes from a person between 18 and 75 years old in good health. This chain uses TRBV10-3 with TRBJ2-2; D is undetermined. Sequencing was performed on blood. The CDR3 region has the DNA TGTGCCATCGGGCAGAACACCGGGGAGCTGTTTTTT. It yields the protein CAIGQNTGELFF.